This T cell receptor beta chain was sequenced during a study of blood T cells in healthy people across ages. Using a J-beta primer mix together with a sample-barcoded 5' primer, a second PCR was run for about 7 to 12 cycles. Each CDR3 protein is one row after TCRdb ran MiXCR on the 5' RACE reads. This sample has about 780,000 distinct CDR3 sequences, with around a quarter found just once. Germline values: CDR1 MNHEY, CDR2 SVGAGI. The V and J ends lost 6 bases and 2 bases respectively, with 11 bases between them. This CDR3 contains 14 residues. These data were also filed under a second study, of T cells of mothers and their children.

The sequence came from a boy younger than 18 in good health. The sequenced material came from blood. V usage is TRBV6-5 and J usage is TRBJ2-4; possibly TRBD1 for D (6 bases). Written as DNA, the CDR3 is TGTGCCAGCAGCTTGGGACACTCCAAAAACATTCAGTACTTC. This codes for CASSLGHSKNIQYF.